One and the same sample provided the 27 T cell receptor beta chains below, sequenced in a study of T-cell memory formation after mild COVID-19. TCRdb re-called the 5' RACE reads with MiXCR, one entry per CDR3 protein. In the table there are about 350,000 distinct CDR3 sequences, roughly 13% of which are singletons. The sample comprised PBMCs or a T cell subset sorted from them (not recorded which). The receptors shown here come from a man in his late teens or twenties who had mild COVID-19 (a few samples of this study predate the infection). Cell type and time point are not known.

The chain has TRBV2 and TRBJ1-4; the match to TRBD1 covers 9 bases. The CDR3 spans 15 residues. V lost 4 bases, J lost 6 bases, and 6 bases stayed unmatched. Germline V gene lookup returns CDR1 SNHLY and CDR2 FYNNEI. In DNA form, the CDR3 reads TGTGCCAGCAGTGGCCGTGGGACAGGGCATGAAAAACTGTTTTTT. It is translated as CASSGRGTGHEKLFF.

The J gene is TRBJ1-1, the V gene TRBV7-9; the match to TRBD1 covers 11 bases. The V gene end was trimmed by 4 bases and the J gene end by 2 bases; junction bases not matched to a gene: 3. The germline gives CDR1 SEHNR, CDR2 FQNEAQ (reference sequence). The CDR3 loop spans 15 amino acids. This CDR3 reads CASSSRTGGNTEAFF. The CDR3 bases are TGTGCCAGCAGCTCGAGGACAGGGGGCAACACTGAAGCTTTCTTT. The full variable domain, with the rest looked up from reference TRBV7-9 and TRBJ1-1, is DTGVSQNPRHKITKRGQNVTFRCDPISEHNRLYWYRQTLGQGPEFLTYFQNEAQLEKSRLLSDRFSAERPKGSFSTLEIQRTEQGDSAMYLCASSSRTGGNTEAFFGQGTRLTVV.

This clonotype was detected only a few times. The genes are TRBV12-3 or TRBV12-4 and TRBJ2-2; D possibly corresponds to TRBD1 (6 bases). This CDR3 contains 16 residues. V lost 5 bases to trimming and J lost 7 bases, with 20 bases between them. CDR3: CASSDTGQSGIGELFF. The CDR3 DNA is TGTGCCAGCAGTGATACGGGACAAAGTGGAATCGGGGAGCTGTTTTTT.

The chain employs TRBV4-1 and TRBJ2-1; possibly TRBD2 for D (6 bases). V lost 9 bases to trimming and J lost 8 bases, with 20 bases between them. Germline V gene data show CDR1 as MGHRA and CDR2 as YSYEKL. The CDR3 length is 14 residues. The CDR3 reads CASKSGGMGDEQFF. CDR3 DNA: TGCGCCAGTAAATCTGGGGGGATGGGCGATGAGCAGTTCTTC.

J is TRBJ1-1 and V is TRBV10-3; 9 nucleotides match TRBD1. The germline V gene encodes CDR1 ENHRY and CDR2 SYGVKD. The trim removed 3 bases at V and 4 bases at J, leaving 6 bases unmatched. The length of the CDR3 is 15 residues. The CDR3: CAISDPRDRATEAFF. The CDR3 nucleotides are TGTGCCATCAGTGACCCCCGGGACAGGGCCACTGAAGCTTTCTTT.

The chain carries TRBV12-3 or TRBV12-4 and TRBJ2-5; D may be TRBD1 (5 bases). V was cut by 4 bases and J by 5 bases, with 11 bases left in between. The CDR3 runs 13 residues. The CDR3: CASSWWGAETQYF. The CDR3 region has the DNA TGTGCCAGCAGTTGGTGGGGCGCGGAGACCCAGTACTTC.

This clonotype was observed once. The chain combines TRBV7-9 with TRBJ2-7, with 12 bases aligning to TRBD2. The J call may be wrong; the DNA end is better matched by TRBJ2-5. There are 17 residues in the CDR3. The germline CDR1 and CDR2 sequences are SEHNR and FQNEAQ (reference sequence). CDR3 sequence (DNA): TGTGCCAGCAGCTACGGGCTAGCGGGGGGGCCGCGAGAGACCCAGTACTTC. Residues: CASSYGLAGGPRETQYF.

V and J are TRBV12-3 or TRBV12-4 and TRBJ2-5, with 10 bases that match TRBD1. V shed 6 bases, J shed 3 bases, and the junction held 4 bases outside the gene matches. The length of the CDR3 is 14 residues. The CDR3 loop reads CASRPGTGEETQYF. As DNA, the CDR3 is TGTGCCAGCAGGCCCGGGACAGGGGAAGAGACCCAGTACTTC.

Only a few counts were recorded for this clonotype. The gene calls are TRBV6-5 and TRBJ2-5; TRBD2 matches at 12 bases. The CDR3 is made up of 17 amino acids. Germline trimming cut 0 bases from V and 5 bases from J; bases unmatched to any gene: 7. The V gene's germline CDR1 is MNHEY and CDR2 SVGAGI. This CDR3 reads CASSYSASGGAGETQYF. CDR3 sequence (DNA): TGTGCCAGCAGTTACTCGGCTAGCGGGGGGGCCGGTGAGACCCAGTACTTC.

In DNA form, the CDR3 reads TGTGCCAGCAGCGGCACGGGGACAGGGGTCCCCGGGGAGCTGTTTTTT. Encoded protein: CASSGTGTGVPGELFF. The chain has TRBV7-2 and TRBJ2-2; 10 nucleotides agree with TRBD1. The CDR3 runs 16 residues. V lost 5 bases, J lost 6 bases, and 9 bases stayed unmatched. Looked up from germline, CDR1 is SGHTA and CDR2 is FQGNSA.

In DNA form, the CDR3 reads TGTGCCATCAGTGAGTCAATGGAAAACAGGTTAGGGCAAGAGACCCAGTACTTC. Translating it yields CAISESMENRLGQETQYF. The chain recombines TRBV10-3 with TRBJ2-5; D is possibly TRBD1 (5 bases). CDR3 length: 18 amino acids. The germline CDR1 and CDR2 sequences are ENHRY and SYGVKD. The V gene lost 0 bases and the J gene lost 2 bases, with 19 bases spanning the gap.

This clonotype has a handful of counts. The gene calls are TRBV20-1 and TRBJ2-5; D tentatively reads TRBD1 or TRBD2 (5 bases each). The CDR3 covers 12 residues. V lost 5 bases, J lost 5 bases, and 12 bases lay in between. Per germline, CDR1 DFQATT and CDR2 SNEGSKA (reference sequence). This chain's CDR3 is CSAQTGRETQYF. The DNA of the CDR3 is TGCAGTGCTCAGACGGGACGTGAGACCCAGTACTTC.

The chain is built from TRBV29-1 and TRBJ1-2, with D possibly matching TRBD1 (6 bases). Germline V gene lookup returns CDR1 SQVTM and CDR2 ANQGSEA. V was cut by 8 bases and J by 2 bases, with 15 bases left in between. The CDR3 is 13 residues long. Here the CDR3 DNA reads TGCAGCTACCTGGGACAAGGAAACTATGGCTACACCTTC. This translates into CSYLGQGNYGYTF.

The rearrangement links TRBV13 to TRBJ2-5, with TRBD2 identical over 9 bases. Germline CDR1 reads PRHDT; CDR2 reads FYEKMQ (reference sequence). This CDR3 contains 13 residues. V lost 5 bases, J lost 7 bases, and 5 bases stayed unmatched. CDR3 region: CASSPGTSRTQYF. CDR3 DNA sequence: TGTGCCAGCAGCCCGGGGACTAGCAGGACCCAGTACTTC.

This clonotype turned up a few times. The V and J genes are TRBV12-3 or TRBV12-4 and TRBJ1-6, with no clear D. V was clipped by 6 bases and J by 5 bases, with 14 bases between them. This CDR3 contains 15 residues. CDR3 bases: TGTGCCAGCAGACCCGGCCAGAGAAATAATTCACCCCTCCACTTT. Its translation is CASRPGQRNNSPLHF.

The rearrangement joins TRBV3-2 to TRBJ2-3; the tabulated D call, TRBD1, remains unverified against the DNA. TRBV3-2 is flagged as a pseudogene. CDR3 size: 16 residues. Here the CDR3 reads CASSQTDREGTDTQYF. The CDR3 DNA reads TGTGCCAGCAGCCAAACGGACAGGGAGGGAACAGATACGCAGTATTTT.

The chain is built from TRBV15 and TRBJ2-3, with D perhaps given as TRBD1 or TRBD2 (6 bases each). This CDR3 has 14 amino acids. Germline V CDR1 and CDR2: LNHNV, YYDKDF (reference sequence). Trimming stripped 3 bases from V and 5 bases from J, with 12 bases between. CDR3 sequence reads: CATSSWGAGDTQYF. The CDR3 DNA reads TGTGCCACCAGCAGCTGGGGGGCTGGAGATACGCAGTATTTT.

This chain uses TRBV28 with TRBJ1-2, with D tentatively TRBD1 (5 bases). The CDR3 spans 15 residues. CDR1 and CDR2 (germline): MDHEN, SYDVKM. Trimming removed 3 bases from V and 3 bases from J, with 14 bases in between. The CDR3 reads CASSLGQAKDYGYTF. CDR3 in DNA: TGTGCCAGCAGTTTGGGGCAGGCCAAGGACTATGGCTACACCTTC.

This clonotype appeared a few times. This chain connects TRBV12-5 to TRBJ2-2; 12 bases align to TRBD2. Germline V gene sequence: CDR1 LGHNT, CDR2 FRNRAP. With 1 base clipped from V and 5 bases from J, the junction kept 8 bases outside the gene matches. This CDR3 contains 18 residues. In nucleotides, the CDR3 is TGTGCTAGTGGTTTGGGCCGGACTAGCGGGAACCCGACCGGGGAGCTGTTTTTT. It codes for CASGLGRTSGNPTGELFF.

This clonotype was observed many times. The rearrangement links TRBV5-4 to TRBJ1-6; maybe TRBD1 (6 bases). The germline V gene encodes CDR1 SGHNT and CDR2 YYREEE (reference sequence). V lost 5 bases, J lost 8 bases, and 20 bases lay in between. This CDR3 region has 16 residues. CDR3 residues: CASSLGGLGAYSPLHF. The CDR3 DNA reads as TGTGCCAGCAGTCTGGGGGGTCTGGGGGCTTATTCACCCCTCCACTTT.

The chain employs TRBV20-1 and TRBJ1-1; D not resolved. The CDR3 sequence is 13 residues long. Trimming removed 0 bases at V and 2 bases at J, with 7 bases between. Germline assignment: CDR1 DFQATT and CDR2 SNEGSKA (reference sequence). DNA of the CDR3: TGCAGTGCTAGAGATACGGTAAACACTGAAGCTTTCTTT. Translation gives CSARDTVNTEAFF.

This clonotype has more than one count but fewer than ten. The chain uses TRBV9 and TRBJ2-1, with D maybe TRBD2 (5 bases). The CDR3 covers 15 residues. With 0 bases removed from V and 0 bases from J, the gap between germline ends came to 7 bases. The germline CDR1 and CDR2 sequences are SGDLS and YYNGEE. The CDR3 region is CASSVVSGSYNEQFF. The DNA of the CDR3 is TGTGCCAGCAGCGTAGTAAGCGGCTCCTACAATGAGCAGTTCTTC.

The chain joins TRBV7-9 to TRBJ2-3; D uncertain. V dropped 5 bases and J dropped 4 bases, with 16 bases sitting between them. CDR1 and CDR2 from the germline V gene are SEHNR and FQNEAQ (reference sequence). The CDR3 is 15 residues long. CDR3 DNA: TGTGCCAGCAGCGAAGACCCAGCCGGCGCAGATACGCAGTATTTT. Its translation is CASSEDPAGADTQYF.

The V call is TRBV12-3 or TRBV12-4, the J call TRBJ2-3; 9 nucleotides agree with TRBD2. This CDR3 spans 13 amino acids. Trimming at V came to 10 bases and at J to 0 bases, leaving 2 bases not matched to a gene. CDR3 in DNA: TGTGCCACCCTAGCGGGAAGCACAGATACGCAGTATTTT. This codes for CATLAGSTDTQYF.

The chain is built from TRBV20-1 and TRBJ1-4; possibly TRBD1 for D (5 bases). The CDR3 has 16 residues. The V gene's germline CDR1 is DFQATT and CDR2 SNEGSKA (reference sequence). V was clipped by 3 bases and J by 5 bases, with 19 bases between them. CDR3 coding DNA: TGCAGTGCTAGTGGGATATCGGGACGGTTAAATGAAAAACTGTTTTTT. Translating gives CSASGISGRLNEKLFF.

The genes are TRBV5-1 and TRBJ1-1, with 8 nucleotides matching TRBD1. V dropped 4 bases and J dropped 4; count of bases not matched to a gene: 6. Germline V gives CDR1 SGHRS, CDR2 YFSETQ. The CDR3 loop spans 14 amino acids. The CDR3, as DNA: TGCGCCAGCAGCCCAGGACAGGGTGGCACTGAAGCTTTCTTT. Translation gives CASSPGQGGTEAFF. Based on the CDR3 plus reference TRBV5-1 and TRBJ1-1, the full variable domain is KAGVTQTPRYLIKTRGQQVTLSCSPISGHRSVSWYQQTPGQGLQFLFEYFSETQRNKGNFPGRFSGRQFSNSRSEMNVSTLELGDSALYLCASSPGQGGTEAFFGQGTRLTVV.

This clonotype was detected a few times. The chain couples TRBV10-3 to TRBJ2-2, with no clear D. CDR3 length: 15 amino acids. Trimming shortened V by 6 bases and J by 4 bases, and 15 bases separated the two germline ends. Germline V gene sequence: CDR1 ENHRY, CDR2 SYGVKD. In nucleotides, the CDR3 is TGTGCCATCAGCACCTCCTCCCGGAGCACCGGGGAGCTGTTTTTT. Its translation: CAISTSSRSTGELFF.